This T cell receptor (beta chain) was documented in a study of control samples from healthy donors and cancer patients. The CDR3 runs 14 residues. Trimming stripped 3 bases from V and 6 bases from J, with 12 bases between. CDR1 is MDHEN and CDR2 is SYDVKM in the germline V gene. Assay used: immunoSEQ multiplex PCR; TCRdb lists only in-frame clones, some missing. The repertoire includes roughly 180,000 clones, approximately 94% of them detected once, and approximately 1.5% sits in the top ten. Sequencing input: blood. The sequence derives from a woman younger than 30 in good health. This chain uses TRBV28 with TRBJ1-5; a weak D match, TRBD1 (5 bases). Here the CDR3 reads CASSFSREGQPQHF. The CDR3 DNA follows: TGTGCCAGCAGTTTTAGCAGGGAGGGTCAGCCCCAGCATTTT.